A single sample gave rise to the 9 T cell receptor beta chains below, sequenced in a study of T cells in Graves' hyperthyroidism and ophthalmopathy (dated by TCRdb to about 2019). The library was made by multiplex PCR. TCRdb shows the sequencer as Illumina HiSeq 2000. The TCR beta CDR3 regions were amplified from the RNA transcripts. For the first round of RT-PCR on the TCR CDR3, the HTBI primer set was used together with the Qiagen OneStep RT-PCR kit. TCRdb reanalyzed the raw reads on its own, using fastp at Q25 for trimming and MiXCR for clone calling, and kept in-frame beta chains. Records with the same CDR3 protein are collapsed into one entry carrying the most frequent genes and DNA. Here the sample has a few hundred thousand distinct CDR3 sequences; 15% to 20% occur a single time. The ten top clones hold about a sixth of the sample. Material for sequencing was blood. The receptors originated from a woman in her thirties or forties with Graves' ophthalmopathy.

This clonotype was counted many times. A much larger clone differs from this one at a single base, so this may be a read error. The V call is TRBV6-5, the J call TRBJ1-1; weak D call: TRBD1 (5 bases). There are 17 residues in the CDR3. Germline V gives CDR1 MNHEY, CDR2 SVGAGI. Deletions cut 2 bases from V and 4 bases from J, with 20 bases between. CDR3 residues: CASSYKKTRAVTTEAFF. CDR3 in DNA: TGTGCCAGCAGTTACAAAAAGACCAGGGCCGTAACCACTGAAGCTTTCTTT.

This clonotype has a count of ten or more. The chain has TRBV6-2 or TRBV6-3 and TRBJ1-5, with unresolved D. CDR1 and CDR2 (germline): MNHEY, SVGEGT. This CDR3 region has 15 residues. Trimming removed 0 bases from V and 7 bases from J, with 13 bases in between. The chain's CDR3 is CASSYSMVGRQPQHF. The CDR3 bases are TGTGCCAGCAGTTACTCGATGGTCGGCCGGCAGCCCCAGCATTTT.

This clonotype was seen ten or more times. The V and J genes are TRBV7-8 and TRBJ1-1; TRBD1 agrees at 8 bases. Germline-derived CDR1 and CDR2 are SGHVS and FQNEAQ. The ends lost 2 bases at V and 5 bases at J; junction bases unmatched: 13. There are 17 residues in the CDR3. In DNA form, the CDR3 reads TGTGCCAGCAGCTTATACAGAACAGGGGGTGGAGAGACTGAAGCTTTCTTT. Its protein is CASSLYRTGGGETEAFF. The full variable domain, in which reference TRBV7-8 and TRBJ1-1 provide the parts outside the CDR3, is GAGVSQSPRYKVAKRGQDVALRCDPISGHVSLFWYQQALGQGPEFLTYFQNEAQLDKSGLPSDRFFAERPEGSVSTLKIQRTQQEDSAVYLCASSLYRTGGGETEAFFGQGTRLTVV.

In this sample, this clonotype turned up once. The chain uses TRBV20-1 and TRBJ2-7; TRBD2 matches at 12 bases. Germline CDR1 is DFQATT and CDR2 is SNEGSKA (reference sequence). V lost 4 bases, J lost 7 bases, and 8 bases stayed unmatched. The CDR3 loop spans 14 amino acids. CDR3 bases: TGCAGTGCTACACCTAGCGGGAGGGTTGAGGAGCAGTACTTC. Its translation: CSATPSGRVEEQYF.

This clonotype was seen ten or more times. The rearrangement uses TRBV29-1 and TRBJ2-2, with 8 bases aligning to TRBD1. The CDR3 has 13 amino acids. Trimming removed 6 bases from V and 5 bases from J; junction bases left unmatched: 5. Germline V gene data show CDR1 as SQVTM and CDR2 as ANQGSEA. The DNA of the CDR3 is TGCAGCGTGGACAGGGTCGGAACCGGGGAGCTGTTTTTT. It is translated as CSVDRVGTGELFF.

The genes are TRBV28 and TRBJ2-5; no firm D call. V dropped 3 bases and J dropped 5 bases, with 13 bases sitting between them. From germline, CDR1 is MDHEN and CDR2 SYDVKM. This CDR3 comprises 14 residues. CDR3 loop: CASSLEHTVETQYF. The DNA for the CDR3 is TGTGCCAGCAGTTTGGAACACACGGTGGAGACCCAGTACTTC.

This clonotype was detected many times. The chain is built from TRBV27 and TRBJ1-2; possibly TRBD1 for D (5 bases). The CDR3 has 13 residues. The V and J ends lost 8 bases and 1 base respectively, with 11 bases between them. The germline V gene has CDR1 MNHEY and CDR2 SMNVEV (reference sequence). For the CDR3, the DNA is TGTGCCAGCGGGGCGCGAAGTAACTATGGCTACACCTTC. It specifies CASGARSNYGYTF.

This clonotype was seen repeatedly, ten times or more. This chain connects TRBV9 to TRBJ2-7; TRBD1 might be the D (6 bases). This CDR3 spans 14 amino acids. The germline CDR1 and CDR2 sequences are SGDLS and YYNGEE. V was shortened by 0 bases and J by 2 bases, with 9 bases between the two germline ends. The CDR3 is CASSVGGGAYEQYF. The CDR3 DNA reads TGTGCCAGCAGCGTAGGAGGGGGAGCCTACGAGCAGTACTTC.

In this sample, this clonotype turned up many times. The chain couples TRBV11-2 to TRBJ2-7; D not resolved. The V gene lost 3 bases and the J gene lost 3 bases, with 15 bases spanning the gap. The CDR3 runs to 15 residues. CDR1 SGHAT and CDR2 FQNNGV come from the germline V gene. The CDR3 is CASSLTRNPSYEQYF. The CDR3 region has the DNA TGTGCCAGCAGCTTGACAAGGAACCCAAGCTACGAGCAGTACTTC.